Given below is one TCR beta chain in context. The entry originates in a study of blood T cell repertoires in COVID-19. About the study: Italy, Spain and the United States were the sources of the convalescent and acute COVID-19 samples. PBMCs, B-cell-depleted T cells, or T cells were the source of the cDNA or gDNA that made up the material.

Authors' analysis steps: Quantification of nucleated cells was approximated via reference gene primer amplification. TCRdb keeps only in-frame clones here, not all; method: immunoSEQ multiplex PCR. V and J calls and clone size are copied from that table; D and trimming were computed from the DNA. The sample consists of 55,000 to 70,000 clones, about 90% of them appearing once. Input material: peripheral blood. The sequence came from a man aged 55 to 70 with acute or convalescent COVID-19.

The CDR3 sequence: CASSSSGTGWSNEKLFF. The CDR3 DNA reads TGTGCCAGCAGCTCTTCCGGGACAGGGTGGTCTAATGAAAAACTGTTTTTT. J is TRBJ1-4 and V is TRBV7-9, with 9 bases fitting TRBD1. The CDR3 spans 17 residues. Trimming cost V 4 bases and J 3 bases; bases outside gene matches: 9. Germline V lookup: CDR1 SEHNR, CDR2 FQNEAQ (reference sequence).